The rows below give T cell receptor beta chains drawn from one sample of a study of blood T cell repertoires in COVID-19. TCRdb's table, derived via immunoSEQ multiplex PCR, lists solely in-frame clones and lacks some. The sample lists 250,000 to 300,000 clones; roughly 85% were seen once. Material for sequencing was peripheral blood. The origin of the receptors is a man aged 50-59 years with active or convalescent COVID-19. The CDR3 runs from the conserved cysteine through the conserved F or W. The order of the fields is D gene, V gene, clone size, J gene, CDR3 protein, CDR3 DNA. A D gene is named only where the DNA matches it firmly. The size entry is marked missing in some rows and otherwise reads once, few, many or a size class.

TRBD2	TRBV9	.	TRBJ2-1	CASSVLAGGDNEQFF	TGTGCCAGCAGCGTACTAGCGGGAGGGGACAATGAGCAGTTCTTC
.	TRBV3-1/TRBV3-2	.	TRBJ2-7	CASTGGRSYEQYF	TGTGCCAGCACGGGGGGCCGCTCCTACGAGCAGTACTTC
.	TRBV6-1	.	TRBJ2-7	CASSGTDSYEQYF	TGTGCCAGCAGTGGGACAGACTCCTACGAGCAGTACTTC
.	TRBV20-1	few	TRBJ1-5	CSASDPGEPQHF	TGCAGTGCTAGTGACCCCGGGGAGCCCCAGCATTTT
.	TRBV12-5	.	TRBJ1-1	CASGFADTEAFF	TGTGCTAGTGGTTTTGCGGACACTGAAGCTTTCTTT
.	TRBV6-5	once	TRBJ2-1	CASSRSGTHYNEQFF	TGTGCCAGCAGTCGCTCCGGGACACACTACAATGAGCAGTTCTTC
.	TRBV11-3	.	TRBJ2-2	CASSLTGTGELFF	TGTGCCAGCAGCCTCACGGGGACCGGGGAGCTGTTTTTT
.	TRBV5-1	.	TRBJ2-3	CASSLGQVTDTQYF	TGCGCCAGCAGCTTGGGACAGGTCACAGATACGCAGTATTTT
.	TRBV11-2	.	TRBJ2-3	CASSPNPYDTQYF	TGTGCCAGCAGCCCCAACCCCTACGATACGCAGTATTTT
.	TRBV5-1	.	TRBJ2-3	CASSLYSRESTDTQYF	TGCGCCAGCAGCTTGTACTCTCGGGAGAGCACAGATACGCAGTATTTT
TRBD1	TRBV28	once	TRBJ1-1	CASSSLGTGITEAFF	TGTGCCAGCAGTTCCCTCGGGACAGGGATAACTGAAGCTTTCTTT